The clone carrying this T cell receptor beta chain appeared a few times. The antigen is not known. Different DNA sequences within this sample yield the same CDR3. These data are taken from a study of cytomegalovirus exposure and HLA in healthy donors. Findings of the study overall: HLA alleles showed associations with fewer than 20,000 TCR beta sequences in a later analysis, at a 0.05 false discovery rate. Information on immune exposure was restricted to one variable (CMV serostatus).

Germline CDR1 and CDR2: SNHLY and FYNNEI. CDR3 length: 12 amino acids. With V trimmed by 6 bases and J by 4 bases, 1 base remained unmatched. Use of 60 Vbeta and 13 Jbeta primers characterized the PCR. Profiling relied on immunoSEQ multiplex PCR, and the TCRdb table lists in-frame clones only, not all of them. The sample holds 90,000 to 150,000 clones, less than 65% seen once. Sequences were obtained from PBMCs. This receptor was taken from a man aged 35-49 years in good health and CMV-seropositive. The genes are TRBV2 and TRBJ1-2; 8 nucleotides line up with TRBD1. The CDR3 is CASSGTGYGYTF. DNA of the CDR3: TGTGCCAGCAGCGGGACAGGCTATGGCTACACCTTC.